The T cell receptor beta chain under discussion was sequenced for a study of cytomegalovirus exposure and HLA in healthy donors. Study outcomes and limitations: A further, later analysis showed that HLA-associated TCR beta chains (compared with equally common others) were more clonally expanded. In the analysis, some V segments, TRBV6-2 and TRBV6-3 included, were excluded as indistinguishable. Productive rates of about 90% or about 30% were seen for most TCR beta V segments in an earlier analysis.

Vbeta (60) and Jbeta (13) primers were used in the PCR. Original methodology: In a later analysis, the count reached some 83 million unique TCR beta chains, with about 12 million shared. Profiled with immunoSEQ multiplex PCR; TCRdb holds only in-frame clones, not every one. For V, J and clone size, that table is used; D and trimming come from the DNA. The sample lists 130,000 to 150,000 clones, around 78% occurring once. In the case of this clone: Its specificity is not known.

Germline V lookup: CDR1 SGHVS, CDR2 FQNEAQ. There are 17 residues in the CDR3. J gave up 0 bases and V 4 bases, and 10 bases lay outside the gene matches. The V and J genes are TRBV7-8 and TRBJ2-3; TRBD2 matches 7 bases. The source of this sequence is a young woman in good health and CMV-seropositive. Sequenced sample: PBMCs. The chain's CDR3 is CASSSREGTTSTDTQYF. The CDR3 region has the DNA TGTGCCAGCAGCTCACGTGAGGGGACTACTAGCACAGATACGCAGTATTTT.